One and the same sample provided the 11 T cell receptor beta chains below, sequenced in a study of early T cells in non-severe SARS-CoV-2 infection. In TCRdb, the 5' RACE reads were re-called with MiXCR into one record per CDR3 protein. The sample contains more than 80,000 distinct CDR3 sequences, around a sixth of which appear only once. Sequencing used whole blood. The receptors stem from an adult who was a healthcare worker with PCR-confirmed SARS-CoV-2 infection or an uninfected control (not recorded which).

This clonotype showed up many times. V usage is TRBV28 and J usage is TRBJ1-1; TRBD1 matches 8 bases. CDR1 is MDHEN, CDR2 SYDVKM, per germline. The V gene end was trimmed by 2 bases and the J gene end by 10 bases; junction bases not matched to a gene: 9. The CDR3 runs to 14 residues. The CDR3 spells CASSLAGTGFIAFF. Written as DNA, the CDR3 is TGTGCCAGCAGTTTAGCCGGGACAGGATTTATAGCTTTCTTT.

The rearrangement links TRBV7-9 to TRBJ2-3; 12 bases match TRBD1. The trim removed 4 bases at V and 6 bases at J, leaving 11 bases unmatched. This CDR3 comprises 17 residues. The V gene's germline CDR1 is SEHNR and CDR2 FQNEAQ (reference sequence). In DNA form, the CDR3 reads TGTGCCAGCAGCTACACGGGACAGGGGGCCTCGGATGATACGCAGTATTTT. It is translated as CASSYTGQGASDDTQYF.

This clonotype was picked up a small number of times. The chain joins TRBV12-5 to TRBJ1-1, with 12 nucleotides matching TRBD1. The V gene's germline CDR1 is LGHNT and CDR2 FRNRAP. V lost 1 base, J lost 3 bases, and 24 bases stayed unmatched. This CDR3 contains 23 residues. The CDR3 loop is CASGLGKSTSGTGTGGLYTEAFF. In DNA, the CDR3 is TGTGCTAGTGGTTTGGGAAAGAGTACGTCAGGCACCGGGACAGGGGGCCTTTACACTGAAGCTTTCTTT.

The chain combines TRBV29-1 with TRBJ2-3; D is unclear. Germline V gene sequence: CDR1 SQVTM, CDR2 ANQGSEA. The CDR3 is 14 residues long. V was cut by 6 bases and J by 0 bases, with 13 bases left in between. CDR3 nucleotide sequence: TGCAGCGTACGCCTACTACAGAGCACAGATACGCAGTATTTT. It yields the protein CSVRLLQSTDTQYF.

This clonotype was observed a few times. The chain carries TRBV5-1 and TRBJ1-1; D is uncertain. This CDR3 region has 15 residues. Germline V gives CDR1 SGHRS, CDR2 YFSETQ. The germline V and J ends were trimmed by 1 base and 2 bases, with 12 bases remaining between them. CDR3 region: CASSLLEGGNTEAFF. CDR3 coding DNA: TGCGCCAGCAGCTTGCTCGAAGGTGGAAACACTGAAGCTTTCTTT.

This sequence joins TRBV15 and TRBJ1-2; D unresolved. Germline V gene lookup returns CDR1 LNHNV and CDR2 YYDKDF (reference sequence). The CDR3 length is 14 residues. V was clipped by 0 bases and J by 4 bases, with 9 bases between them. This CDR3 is CATSRDRVSYGYTF. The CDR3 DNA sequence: TGTGCCACCAGCAGAGATCGGGTCAGCTATGGCTACACCTTC.

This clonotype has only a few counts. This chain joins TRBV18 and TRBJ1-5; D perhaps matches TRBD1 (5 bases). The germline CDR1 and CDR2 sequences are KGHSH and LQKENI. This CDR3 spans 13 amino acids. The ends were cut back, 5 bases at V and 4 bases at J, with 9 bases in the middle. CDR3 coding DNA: TGTGCCAGCTCATCTGACAGTAATCAGCCCCAGCATTTT. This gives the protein CASSSDSNQPQHF.

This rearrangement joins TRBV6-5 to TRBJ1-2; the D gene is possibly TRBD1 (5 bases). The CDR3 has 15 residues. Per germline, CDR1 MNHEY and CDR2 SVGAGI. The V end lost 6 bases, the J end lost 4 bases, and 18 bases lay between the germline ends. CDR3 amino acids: CASRLNSDMTYGYTF. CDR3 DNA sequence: TGTGCCAGCAGACTAAATTCGGACATGACCTATGGCTACACCTTC.

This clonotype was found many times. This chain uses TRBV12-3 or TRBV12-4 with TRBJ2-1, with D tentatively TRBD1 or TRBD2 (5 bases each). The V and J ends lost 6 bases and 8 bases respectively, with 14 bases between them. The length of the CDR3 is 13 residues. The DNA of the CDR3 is TGTGCCAGCAGCCTTAGTGGGGGTGATGAGCAGTTCTTC. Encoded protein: CASSLSGGDEQFF.

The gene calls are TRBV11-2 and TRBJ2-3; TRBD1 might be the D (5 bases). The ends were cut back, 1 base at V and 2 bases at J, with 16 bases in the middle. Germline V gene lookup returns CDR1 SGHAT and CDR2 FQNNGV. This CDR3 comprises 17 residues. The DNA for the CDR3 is TGTGCCAGCAGCTTAGCGGCTTGGAACAGGAACACAGATACGCAGTATTTT. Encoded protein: CASSLAAWNRNTDTQYF.

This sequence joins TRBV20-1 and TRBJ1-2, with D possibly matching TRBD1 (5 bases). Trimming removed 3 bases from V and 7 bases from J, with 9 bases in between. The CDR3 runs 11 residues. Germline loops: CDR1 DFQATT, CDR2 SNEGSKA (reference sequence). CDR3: CSASFRVGYTF. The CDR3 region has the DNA TGCAGTGCTAGCTTCAGGGTTGGCTACACCTTC.